Following are 2 T cell receptor beta chains from one sample sequenced in a study of human T cells and chemical hapten exposure. Time point here: pre-sensitization, week 0. As to treatment: therapeutic diphenylcyclopropenone sensitization with weekly scalp DPC. MiXCR, run by TCRdb on the RACE reads, gives a single entry per CDR3 protein. In the table there are more than 80,000 distinct CDR3 sequences, around 12% of which are singletons. The starting material was whole blood, obtained in connection with sensitization to the hapten diphenylcyclopropenone (DPC). The source of these receptors is a woman aged 50 to 60 with alopecia areata. Some clones in this sample may be carry-over from other donors' samples.

The genes are TRBV12-3 or TRBV12-4 and TRBJ2-7, with no clear D. V gave up 3 bases and J gave up 6 bases, with 9 bases separating them. CDR3 length: 12 residues. The CDR3 DNA follows: TGTGCCAGCAGTTTCTCCTTACGCGAGCAGTACTTC. Translated, it gives CASSFSLREQYF.

This chain joins TRBV5-1 and TRBJ2-1; 10 bases are shared with TRBD2. The V gene's germline CDR1 is SGHRS and CDR2 YFSETQ. The CDR3 is 15 amino acids. J was trimmed by 6 bases and V by 4 bases; bases with no gene match: 7. The CDR3 region is CASSQREGLSNEQFF. The CDR3 nucleotides read TGCGCCAGCAGCCAGCGGGAGGGCCTTAGCAATGAGCAGTTCTTC.